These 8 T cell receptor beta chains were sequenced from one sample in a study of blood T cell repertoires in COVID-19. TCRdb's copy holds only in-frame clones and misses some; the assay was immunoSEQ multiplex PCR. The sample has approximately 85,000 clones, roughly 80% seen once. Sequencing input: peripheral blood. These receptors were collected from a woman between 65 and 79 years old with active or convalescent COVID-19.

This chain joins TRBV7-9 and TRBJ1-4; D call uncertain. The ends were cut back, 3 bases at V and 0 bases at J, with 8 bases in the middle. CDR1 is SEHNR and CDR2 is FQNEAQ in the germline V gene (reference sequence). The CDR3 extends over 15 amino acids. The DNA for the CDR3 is TGTGCCAGCAGCTTGGCCACAACAACTAATGAAAAACTGTTTTTT. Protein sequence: CASSLATTTNEKLFF.

The CDR3 protein is CASSPRTGDGYEQYF. In nucleotides, the CDR3 is TGTGCCAGCAGCCCACGGACAGGGGATGGGTACGAGCAGTACTTC. The chain has TRBV7-2 and TRBJ2-7, with 9 bases aligning to TRBD1. The V gene end was trimmed by 5 bases and the J gene end by 4 bases; junction bases not matched to a gene: 9. The CDR3 has 15 residues. Germline values: CDR1 SGHTA, CDR2 FQGNSA.

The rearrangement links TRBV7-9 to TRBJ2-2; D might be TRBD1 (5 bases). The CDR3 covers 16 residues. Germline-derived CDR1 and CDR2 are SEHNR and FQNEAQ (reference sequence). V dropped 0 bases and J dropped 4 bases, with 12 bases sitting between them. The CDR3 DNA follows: TGTGCCAGCAGCTTAGCCAGGGCCTGGGGCACCGGGGAGCTGTTTTTT. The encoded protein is CASSLARAWGTGELFF.

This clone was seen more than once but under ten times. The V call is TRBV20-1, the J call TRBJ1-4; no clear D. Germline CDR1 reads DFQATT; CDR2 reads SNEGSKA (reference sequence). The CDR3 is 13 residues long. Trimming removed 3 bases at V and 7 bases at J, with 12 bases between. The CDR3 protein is CSASTARGEKLFF. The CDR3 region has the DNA TGCAGTGCTAGTACAGCACGGGGTGAAAAACTGTTTTTT.

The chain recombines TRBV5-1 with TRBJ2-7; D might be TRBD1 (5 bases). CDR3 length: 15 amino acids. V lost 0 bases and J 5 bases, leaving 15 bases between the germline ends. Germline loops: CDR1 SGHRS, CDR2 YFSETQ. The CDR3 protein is CASSLEAGRKNEQYF. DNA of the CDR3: TGCGCCAGCAGCTTGGAGGCAGGGCGAAAGAACGAGCAGTACTTC.

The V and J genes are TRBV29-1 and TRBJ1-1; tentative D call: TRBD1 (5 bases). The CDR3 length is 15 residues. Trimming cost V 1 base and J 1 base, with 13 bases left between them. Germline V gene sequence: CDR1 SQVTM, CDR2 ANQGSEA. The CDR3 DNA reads TGCAGCGTTGAAGGAGGTGGGGCCTCGAACACTGAAGCTTTCTTT. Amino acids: CSVEGGGASNTEAFF.

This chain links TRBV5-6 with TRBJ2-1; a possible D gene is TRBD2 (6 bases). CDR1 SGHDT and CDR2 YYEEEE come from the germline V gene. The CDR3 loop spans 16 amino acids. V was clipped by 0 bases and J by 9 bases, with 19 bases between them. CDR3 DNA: TGTGCCAGCAGCTTGGGTCTCAGGACGATGGGAGGTGAGCAGTTCTTC. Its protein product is CASSLGLRTMGGEQFF.

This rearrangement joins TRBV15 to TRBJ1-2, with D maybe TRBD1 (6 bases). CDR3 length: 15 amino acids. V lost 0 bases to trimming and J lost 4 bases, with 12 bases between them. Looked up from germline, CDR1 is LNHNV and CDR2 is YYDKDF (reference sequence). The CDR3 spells CATSRDTGLIYGYTF. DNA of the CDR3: TGTGCCACCAGCAGAGATACAGGGCTTATCTATGGCTACACCTTC.